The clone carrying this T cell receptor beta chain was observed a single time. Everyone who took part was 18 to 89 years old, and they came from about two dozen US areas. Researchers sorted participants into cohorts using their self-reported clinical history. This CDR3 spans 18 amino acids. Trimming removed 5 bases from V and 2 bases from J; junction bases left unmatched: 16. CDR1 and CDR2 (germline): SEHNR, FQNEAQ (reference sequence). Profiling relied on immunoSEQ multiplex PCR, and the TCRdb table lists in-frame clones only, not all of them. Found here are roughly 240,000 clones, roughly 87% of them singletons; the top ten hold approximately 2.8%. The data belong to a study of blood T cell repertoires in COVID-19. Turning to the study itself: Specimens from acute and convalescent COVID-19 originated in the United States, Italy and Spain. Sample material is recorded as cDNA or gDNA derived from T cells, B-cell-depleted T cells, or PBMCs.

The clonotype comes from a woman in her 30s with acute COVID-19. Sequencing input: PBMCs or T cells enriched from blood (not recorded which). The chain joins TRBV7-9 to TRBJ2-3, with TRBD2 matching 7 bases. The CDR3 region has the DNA TGTGCCAGCAGCGCCGGGACTTCGGGGGGACTTTTCACAGATACGCAGTATTTT. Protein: CASSAGTSGGLFTDTQYF.